A single sample is the source of the 32 T cell receptor beta chains below, sequenced in a study of CD8 T cells in ankylosing spondylitis. Study findings and constraints: A motif of fewer than ten highly homologous TCR beta variants was seen as apparently characteristic of ankylosing spondylitis blood.

A single record per CDR3 protein comes from TCRdb applying MiXCR to the 5' RACE reads. The sample holds a few hundred thousand distinct CDR3 sequences, roughly 8% seen once. For these TCRs, the target antigens are not known. The sequencing input was blood, either unsorted or a sorted T cell fraction (not recorded which). All receptors come from a male donor with ankylosing spondylitis.

In this sample, this clonotype turned up many times. CDR3 loop: CASSGGTTDTQYF. DNA of the CDR3: TGCGCCAGCAGCGGAGGGACCACAGATACGCAGTATTTT. The rearrangement joins TRBV5-1 to TRBJ2-3; tentative D call: TRBD2 (6 bases). This CDR3 has 13 residues. V was shortened by 4 bases and J by 2 bases, with 8 bases between the two germline ends. In germline, CDR1 is SGHRS, CDR2 YFSETQ.

V is TRBV15 and J is TRBJ2-2; D is perhaps TRBD2 (5 bases). Between the trimmed V and J ends, which lost 4 bases and 6 bases, there was a span of 18 bases. Looked up from germline, CDR1 is LNHNV and CDR2 is YYDKDF (reference sequence). The CDR3 is 16 amino acids. CDR3 DNA sequence: TGTGCCACCAGCACCATTACTAGAGCCCGTTCCGGGGAGCTGTTTTTT. The encoded protein is CATSTITRARSGELFF.

This clonotype was seen at least ten times. V is TRBV20-1 and J is TRBJ1-2, with D uncertain. Trimming left V 1 base short and J 7 bases short, with 16 bases between. CDR3 length equals 14 residues. CDR1 DFQATT and CDR2 SNEGSKA come from the germline V gene (reference sequence). DNA for the CDR3: TGCAGTGCTAGAGTAGGTCGGCGATCTGGTGGCTACACCTTC. As protein: CSARVGRRSGGYTF.

V gene TRBV12-5 combines with J gene TRBJ2-3; D unclear. The CDR3 is made up of 14 amino acids. V was shortened by 4 bases and J by 4 bases, with 12 bases between the two germline ends. Germline CDR1 LGHNT, CDR2 FRNRAP. The chain's CDR3 is CASGSRGRPDTQYF. The CDR3 DNA sequence: TGTGCTAGTGGTTCACGTGGGCGCCCAGATACGCAGTATTTT.

This clonotype was found a few times. This chain links TRBV11-2 with TRBJ2-7, with 8 bases identical to TRBD2. CDR3 length: 21 residues. Germline V lookup: CDR1 SGHAT, CDR2 FQNNGV. With 5 bases clipped from V and 3 bases from J, the junction kept 27 bases outside the gene matches. CDR3 amino acids: CASSLPRGGHPSGGPNYEQYF. The CDR3, as DNA: TGTGCCAGCAGCCTTCCTAGGGGGGGACACCCGAGCGGGGGACCCAACTACGAGCAGTACTTC.

This clonotype was counted many times. The chain links TRBV4-1 to TRBJ2-1; 10 bases match TRBD2. Germline CDR1 and CDR2: MGHRA and YSYEKL. Losses at the gene ends were 0 bases for V and 8 bases for J; bases not matched to a gene: 7. The CDR3 totals 16 residues. The CDR3 coding sequence is TGCGCCAGCAGCCAAGAGGGTAGCGGGAGGCGCGATGAGCAGTTCTTC. Translating gives CASSQEGSGRRDEQFF.

This clonotype was observed a few times. The rearrangement joins TRBV3-1 to TRBJ2-7, with a possible D match to TRBD1 (6 bases). Germline V CDR1 and CDR2: LGHDT, YNNKEL (reference sequence). V shed 4 bases and J shed 2 bases, with 15 bases lying between them. The CDR3 contains 15 residues. The CDR3 DNA reads as TGTGCCAGCAGCCGCAAACCGGGACACACCTACGAGCAGTACTTC. Its protein product is CASSRKPGHTYEQYF.

This clonotype was observed many times. The chain joins TRBV20-1 to TRBJ2-7, with TRBD2 matching 8 bases. CDR1 and CDR2 (germline): DFQATT, SNEGSKA (reference sequence). The CDR3 spans 15 residues. J gave up 4 bases and V 6 bases, and 14 bases lay outside the gene matches. For the CDR3, the DNA is TGCAGTGCCTCCAGCGGGAGAAGCTCATCGTACGAGCAGTACTTC. Amino acids: CSASSGRSSSYEQYF.

This clonotype was observed many times. The chain carries TRBV12-3 or TRBV12-4 and TRBJ2-2; 8 bases line up with TRBD2. V lost 7 bases and J lost 6; bases outside the gene matches: 10. The length of the CDR3 is 15 residues. CDR3 residues: CASTATSARAGELFF. In DNA form, the CDR3 reads TGTGCCAGCACCGCGACTAGCGCCCGAGCCGGGGAGCTGTTTTTT.

This clonotype has a handful of counts. The chain carries TRBV12-3 or TRBV12-4 and TRBJ2-7, with D perhaps TRBD2 (6 bases). The CDR3 is made up of 12 amino acids. Trimming took off 5 bases at V and 5 bases at J, with 10 bases between the two ends. CDR3 nucleotides: TGTGCCAGCAGTCAACTAGCCCACGAGCAGTACTTC. As protein: CASSQLAHEQYF.

The chain recombines TRBV7-6 with TRBJ2-1, with TRBD1 matching over 8 bases. Germline-derived CDR1 and CDR2 are SGHVS and FNYEAQ. With V trimmed by 5 bases and J by 4 bases, 4 bases remained unmatched. The CDR3 spans 14 residues. The CDR3 here is CASSTRQGYNEQFF. The CDR3 nucleotides are TGTGCCAGCAGCACCCGACAGGGGTACAATGAGCAGTTCTTC.

CDR3 DNA sequence: TGCGCCAGCAGCCAAGATGTTCTAGGGACAGGGGGCTACGAGCAGTACTTC. Translated: CASSQDVLGTGGYEQYF. The chain employs TRBV4-3 and TRBJ2-7, with 11 bases that match TRBD1. V lost 0 bases, J lost 3 bases, and 7 bases stayed unmatched. This CDR3 is built from 17 residues. CDR1 LGHNA and CDR2 YSLEER come from the germline V gene.

A remark on this clonotype: This may come from a read error, since a much larger clone is one base off. The conserved phenylalanine or tryptophan normally closing the CDR3 is absent here, so this likely arose from a read error. The chain links TRBV5-1 to TRBJ2-3; D is unclear. The germline gives CDR1 SGHRS, CDR2 YFSETQ. V lost 2 bases, J lost 2 bases, and 9 bases lay in between. This CDR3 has 14 amino acids. This CDR3 is CASSFDRLTDTQYY. In DNA form, the CDR3 reads TGCGCCAGCAGCTTTGATAGACTCACAGATACGCAGTATTAT.

This clonotype was found many times. The gene calls are TRBV7-9 and TRBJ1-4, with TRBD1 matching over 10 bases. Looked up from germline, CDR1 is SEHNR and CDR2 is FQNEAQ (reference sequence). V lost 5 bases to trimming and J lost 7 bases; unmatched junction nucleotides: 4. The CDR3 is made up of 14 amino acids. CDR3 sequence (DNA): TGTGCCAGCAGCATGGGACAGGGGCCTGAAAAACTGTTTTTT. Encoded protein: CASSMGQGPEKLFF.

There are a few counts of this clonotype. V and J are TRBV7-9 and TRBJ2-7; 7 bases match TRBD1. The CDR3 covers 14 residues. With 4 bases clipped from V and 1 base from J, the junction kept 4 bases outside the gene matches. The germline V gene encodes CDR1 SEHNR and CDR2 FQNEAQ (reference sequence). CDR3 coding DNA: TGTGCCAGCAGCTCCGACAGGGAATCCTACGAGCAGTACTTC. Amino acid sequence: CASSSDRESYEQYF.

This clonotype was counted ten times or more. The chain recombines TRBV7-8 with TRBJ2-7; 13 bases fit TRBD2. CDR3 length equals 17 residues. Germline values: CDR1 SGHVS, CDR2 FQNEAQ. V trimming: 4 bases; J trimming: 2 bases; junction bases outside the gene matches: 8. CDR3 nucleotides: TGTGCCAGCAGCTCAACGCCAGGGACTAGCGGGACCTACGAGCAGTACTTC. Protein product: CASSSTPGTSGTYEQYF.

The V and J genes are TRBV7-2 and TRBJ2-2; tentatively, D is TRBD2 (6 bases). V dropped 7 bases and J dropped 1 base, with 13 bases sitting between them. CDR1 is SGHTA, CDR2 FQGNSA, per germline. The CDR3 totals 15 residues. CDR3 nucleotide sequence: TGTGCCAGCAACCCACTGGGGGGGAACACCGGGGAGCTGTTTTTT. The encoded protein is CASNPLGGNTGELFF.

The rearrangement uses TRBV5-1 and TRBJ1-2, with D unresolved. The CDR3 contains 14 residues. CDR1 is SGHRS and CDR2 is YFSETQ in the germline V gene. V lost 1 base and J lost 0, with 7 bases in between. The CDR3 loop reads CASSLSGTNYGYTF. The CDR3 coding sequence is TGCGCCAGCAGCTTGTCGGGGACTAACTATGGCTACACCTTC.

This clonotype was observed a handful of times. The chain couples TRBV5-4 to TRBJ2-5; TRBD2 matches at 8 bases. The trim removed 3 bases at V and 0 bases at J, leaving 13 bases unmatched. The CDR3 runs to 18 residues. Germline V gene sequence: CDR1 SGHNT, CDR2 YYREEE (reference sequence). CDR3 in DNA: TGTGCCAGCAGCTCCGGGACTAGGACTACTCTAGACCAAGAGACCCAGTACTTC. Encoded protein: CASSSGTRTTLDQETQYF.

This clonotype was seen a handful of times. The J gene is TRBJ2-7, the V gene TRBV6-5; 7 bases match TRBD1. This CDR3 is 15 amino acids long. The germline V gene has CDR1 MNHEY and CDR2 SVGAGI. V shed 4 bases and J 2 bases; nucleotides not matched to a gene: 8. The chain's CDR3 is CASSSPRDSAYEQYF. The CDR3 DNA follows: TGTGCCAGCAGTTCCCCCCGGGACAGCGCCTACGAGCAGTACTTC.

The chain has TRBV5-1 and TRBJ2-7, with 9 bases identical to TRBD1. The trim removed 4 bases at V and 2 bases at J, leaving 7 bases unmatched. The CDR3 has 15 amino acids. Germline V CDR1 and CDR2: SGHRS, YFSETQ. DNA of the CDR3: TGCGCCAGCAGCCTCGACAGGGGGAGAACCTACGAGCAGTACTTC. Its protein product is CASSLDRGRTYEQYF.

This rearrangement joins TRBV7-2 to TRBJ1-2, with a tentative D call TRBD1 (5 bases). This CDR3 spans 14 amino acids. V dropped 5 bases and J dropped 2 bases, with 12 bases sitting between them. Germline CDR1 is SGHTA and CDR2 is FQGNSA. The CDR3: CASSPGLGNYGYTF. In nucleotides, the CDR3 is TGTGCCAGCAGCCCAGGGCTGGGGAACTATGGCTACACCTTC.

The chain carries TRBV30 and TRBJ2-2, with D perhaps given as TRBD1 or TRBD2 (5 bases each). This CDR3 has 14 amino acids. Germline CDR1 GTSNPN, CDR2 SVGIG (reference sequence). Trimming removed 2 bases from V and 4 bases from J, with 11 bases in between. The DNA of the CDR3 is TGTGCCTGGAGTTCCGGGGCGGGCACCGGGGAGCTGTTTTTT. Translation gives CAWSSGAGTGELFF.

V and J are TRBV5-6 and TRBJ2-1; D perhaps matches TRBD1 (5 bases). Trimming pared 0 bases from V and 8 bases from J, leaving 15 bases between. The CDR3 spans 15 residues. In germline, CDR1 is SGHDT, CDR2 YYEEEE. The CDR3, as DNA: TGTGCCAGCAGCTTGGGCTGGGTGATGACAGATGAGCAGTTCTTC. It translates to CASSLGWVMTDEQFF.

This clonotype was picked up many times. The chain carries TRBV29-1 and TRBJ2-1, with D unresolved. This CDR3 has 15 amino acids. Germline loops: CDR1 SQVTM, CDR2 ANQGSEA. Trimming took off 3 bases at V and 4 bases at J, with 16 bases between the two ends. DNA of the CDR3: TGCAGCGTTGATGGTGAGAGTTCGCGGTACAATGAGCAGTTCTTC. Its translation is CSVDGESSRYNEQFF.

The V call is TRBV4-1, the J call TRBJ2-5; D is tentatively TRBD1 or TRBD2 (5 bases each). CDR3 length: 18 amino acids. Trimming cost V 3 bases and J 0 bases, with 20 bases left between them. Germline V gene data show CDR1 as MGHRA and CDR2 as YSYEKL. The CDR3 protein is CASSQLVTGTSYQETQYF. CDR3 DNA sequence: TGCGCCAGCAGCCAGCTGGTCACCGGGACCTCGTACCAAGAGACCCAGTACTTC.

This clonotype turned up a few times. The chain recombines TRBV5-1 with TRBJ2-1, with D perhaps being TRBD1 or TRBD2 (6 bases each). The germline V gene encodes CDR1 SGHRS and CDR2 YFSETQ. The CDR3 is 15 amino acids. V lost 1 base and J lost 8, with 16 bases in between. DNA for the CDR3: TGCGCCAGCAGCTTGAGGGGGGACCTCCCCGATGAGCAGTTCTTC. Protein product: CASSLRGDLPDEQFF.

In this sample, this clonotype turned up a few times. The chain couples TRBV28 to TRBJ2-1; D ambiguous. V was pared by 7 bases and J by 3 bases, with 4 bases between. The CDR3 has 11 residues. From germline, CDR1 is MDHEN and CDR2 SYDVKM. CDR3: CASIYYNEQFF. The CDR3 DNA reads as TGTGCCAGCATCTACTACAATGAGCAGTTCTTC.

This chain uses TRBV7-9 with TRBJ1-2, with D possibly TRBD1 on 5 matching bases. The germline V and J ends were trimmed by 0 bases and 9 bases, with 14 bases remaining between them. The CDR3 covers 14 residues. Germline V gives CDR1 SEHNR, CDR2 FQNEAQ (reference sequence). The CDR3 DNA is TGTGCCAGCAGCTTAGCCGGGACGACGACGAGCTACACCTTC. Protein sequence: CASSLAGTTTSYTF.

This clonotype was seen a handful of times. CDR3 region: CSAAGTNQETQYF. The CDR3 DNA follows: TGCAGTGCTGCCGGGACTAACCAAGAGACCCAGTACTTC. The chain couples TRBV20-1 to TRBJ2-5; 7 bases are a match to TRBD2. CDR1 is DFQATT and CDR2 is SNEGSKA in the germline V gene (reference sequence). The V segment lost 5 bases and the J segment 0 bases; nucleotides outside the gene matches: 3. There are 13 residues in the CDR3.

This rearrangement joins TRBV5-1 to TRBJ2-7; D gene unclear. The CDR3 contains 15 residues. Trimming took 0 bases from V and 3 from J, leaving 13 bases between them. CDR1 is SGHRS, CDR2 YFSETQ, per germline. This CDR3 reads CASSLGHVGGYEQYF. CDR3 DNA sequence: TGCGCCAGCAGCTTGGGGCACGTGGGCGGCTACGAGCAGTACTTC.

This clonotype showed up many times. The chain joins TRBV9 to TRBJ1-6; D uncertain. CDR1 and CDR2 from the germline V gene are SGDLS and YYNGEE. The CDR3 has 15 residues. With 3 bases removed from V and 5 bases from J, the gap between germline ends came to 12 bases. The CDR3: CASSGAPSHNSPLHF. Here the CDR3 DNA reads TGTGCCAGCAGCGGAGCCCCATCTCATAATTCACCCCTCCACTTT. Complete variable domain (other parts from reference TRBV9 and TRBJ1-6): DSGVTQTPKHLITATGQRVTLRCSPRSGDLSVYWYQQSLDQGLQFLIQYYNGEERAKGNILERFSAQQFPDLHSELNLSSLELGDSALYFCASSGAPSHNSPLHFGNGTRLTVT.